Listed below are T cell receptor beta chains from one sample, sequenced in a study of immune characterization of retroperitoneal liposarcoma. MiXCR, run by TCRdb on the PCR reads, gives a single entry per CDR3 protein. The sample shows fewer than 25,000 distinct CDR3 sequences, around two fifths of them seen only once. Specimen: blood. These receptors came from a male donor with retroperitoneal liposarcoma. Each CDR3 is given without its conserved first and last residue. Fields, in order: V gene, J gene, CDR3 protein.

TRBV7-9	TRBJ2-1	ASSLPGQPYEQF
TRBV7-2	.	ASKRGGTIYEQY
TRBV12-3/TRBV12-4	.	PPFLGTSGSGEQY
TRBV6-5	.	ASTNAGEQY
TRBV7-2	TRBJ2-2	ASSSAPGATGELF
TRBV7-2	TRBJ2-1	ASSGPQMLAGGSYEQF
TRBV6-1	TRBJ1-2	ASINRGLPYGYT
TRBV7-2	TRBJ1-2	ASSLDTTSNGYT
TRBV20-1	.	SASKGVYEQY
TRBV6-5	TRBJ1-1	ASSYSGPDRGTEAF
TRBV11-2	TRBJ2-5	ASSLGGRTETQY